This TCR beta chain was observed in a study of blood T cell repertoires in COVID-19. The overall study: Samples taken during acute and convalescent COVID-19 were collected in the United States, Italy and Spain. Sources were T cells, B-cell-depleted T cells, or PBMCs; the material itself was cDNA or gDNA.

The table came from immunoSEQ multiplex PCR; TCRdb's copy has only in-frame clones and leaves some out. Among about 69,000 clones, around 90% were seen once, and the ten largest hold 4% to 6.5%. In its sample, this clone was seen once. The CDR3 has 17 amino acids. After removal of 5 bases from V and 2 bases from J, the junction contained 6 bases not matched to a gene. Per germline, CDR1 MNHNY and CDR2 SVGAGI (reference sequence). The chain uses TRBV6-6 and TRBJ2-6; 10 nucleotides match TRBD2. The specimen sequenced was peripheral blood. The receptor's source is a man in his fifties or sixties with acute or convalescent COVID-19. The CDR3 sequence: CASSPSGSLPGANVLTF. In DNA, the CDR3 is TGTGCCAGCAGTCCTAGCGGGAGCCTCCCTGGGGCCAACGTCCTGACTTTC.